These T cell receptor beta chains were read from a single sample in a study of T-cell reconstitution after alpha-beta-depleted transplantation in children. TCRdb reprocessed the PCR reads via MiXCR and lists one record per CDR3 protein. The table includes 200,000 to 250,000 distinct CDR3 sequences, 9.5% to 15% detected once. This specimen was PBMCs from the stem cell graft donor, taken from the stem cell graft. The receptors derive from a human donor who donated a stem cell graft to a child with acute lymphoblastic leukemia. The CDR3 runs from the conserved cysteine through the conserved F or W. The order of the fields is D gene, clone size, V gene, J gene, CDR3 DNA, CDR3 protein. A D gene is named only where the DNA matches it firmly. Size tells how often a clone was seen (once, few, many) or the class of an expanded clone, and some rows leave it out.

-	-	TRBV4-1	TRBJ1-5	TGCGCCAGCAGCCAAGATAGTCGGGGGCTCAGCAATCAGCCCCAGCATTTT	CASSQDSRGLSNQPQHF
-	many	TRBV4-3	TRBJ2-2	TGCGCCAGCAGCCTCGAGACAGGGAACACCGGGGAGCTGTTTTTT	CASSLETGNTGELFF
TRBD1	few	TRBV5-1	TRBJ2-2	TGCGCCAGCAGCCAAACCCAGGACAGGTCGGGCACCGGGGAGCTGTTTTTT	CASSQTQDRSGTGELFF
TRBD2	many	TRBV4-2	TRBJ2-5	TGTGCCAGCAGCCGGACTAGCGGGGAGAGCGGCTATGGGGAGACCCAGTACTTC	CASSRTSGESGYGETQYF
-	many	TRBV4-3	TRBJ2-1	TGCGCCAGCAGGAGTACATTGTACAATGAGCAGTTCTTC	CASRSTLYNEQFF
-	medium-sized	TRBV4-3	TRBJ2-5	TGCGCCAGCAGTCCTTGGGCCCTAGAGACCCAGTACTTC	CASSPWALETQYF
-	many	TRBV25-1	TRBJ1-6	TGTGCCAGCAGTGATCAGGGCGGGCCGCAGGATTCACCCCTCCACTTT	CASSDQGGPQDSPLHF
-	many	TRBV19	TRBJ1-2	TGTGCCAGTAGTCCTCGGGAAGTAATGAGCTATGGCTACACCTTC	CASSPREVMSYGYTF
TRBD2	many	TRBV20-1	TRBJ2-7	TGCAGTGCTACCTATACTAGCGGGAGGACAACCTACGAGCAGTACTTC	CSATYTSGRTTYEQYF
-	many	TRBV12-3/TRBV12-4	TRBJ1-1	TGTGCCAGCAGTTTATCGGACACTGAAGCTTTCTTT	CASSLSDTEAFF
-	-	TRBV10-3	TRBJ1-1	TGTGCCATCAGTAGTTTTGATTACACTGAAGCTTTCTTT	CAISSFDYTEAFF
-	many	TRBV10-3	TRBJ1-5	TGTGCCATCTTGCTCGATCAGCCCCAGCATTTT	CAILLDQPQHF
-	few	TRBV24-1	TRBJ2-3	TGTGCCACCAGTGATTTCGCGTCGACGGACCGCACCGATACGCAGTATTTT	CATSDFASTDRTDTQYF
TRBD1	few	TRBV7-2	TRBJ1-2	TGTGCCAGCAGCGTACCCGGGACAGGGCGAGGCTACACCTTC	CASSVPGTGRGYTF
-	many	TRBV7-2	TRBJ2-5	TGTGCCAGCAGCTCGGCCGGGGGTGAAAAGACCCAGTACTTC	CASSSAGGEKTQYF
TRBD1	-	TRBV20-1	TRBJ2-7	TGCAGTGCTAGGGGGCCGGACAGGGCCTACGAGCAGTACTTC	CSARGPDRAYEQYF
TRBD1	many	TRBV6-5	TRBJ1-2	TGTGCCAGCAGTTACGGTTCAGGACAGGGCCATGGCTACACCTTC	CASSYGSGQGHGYTF
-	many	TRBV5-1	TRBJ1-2	TGCGCCAGCAGCCCTATGGGGAGGACGGACTATGGCTACACCTTC	CASSPMGRTDYGYTF
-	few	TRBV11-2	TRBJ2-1	TGTGCCAGCAGCTTAGATCTCGGGGGCGCCGGTAACAATGAGCAGTTCTTC	CASSLDLGGAGNNEQFF
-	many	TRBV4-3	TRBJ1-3	TGCGCCAGCAGCGTACGGGCTACAGGGAGCTCTGGAAACACCATATATTTT	CASSVRATGSSGNTIYF
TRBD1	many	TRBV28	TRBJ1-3	TGTGCCAGCAGTTTGCTACAGGGGAGCTCTGGAAACACCATATATTTT	CASSLLQGSSGNTIYF
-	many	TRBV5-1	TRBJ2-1	TGCGCCAGCAGCTTGGGAGCAGGGGTACATGAGCAGTTCTTC	CASSLGAGVHEQFF
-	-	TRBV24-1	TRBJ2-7	TGTGCCACCCGGGACGTGCGGGCCTACGAGCAGTACTTC	CATRDVRAYEQYF
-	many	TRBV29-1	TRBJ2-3	TGCAGCGTTGCCTTGGTGGGGCCAGATACGCAGTATTTT	CSVALVGPDTQYF
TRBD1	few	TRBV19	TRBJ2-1	TGTGCCAGTAGTCTTCTCCGGGACAGGGATGAGCAGTTCTTC	CASSLLRDRDEQFF
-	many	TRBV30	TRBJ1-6	TGTGCCTGGAGCCCAGTTGGTTCACCCCTCCACTTT	CAWSPVGSPLHF
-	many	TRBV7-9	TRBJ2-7	TGTGCCAGCAGCGTGACAGGCTCTATCTACGAGCAGTACTTC	CASSVTGSIYEQYF
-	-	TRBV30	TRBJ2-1	TGTGCCTGGAGTGATAGGGGCCCCTACAATGAGCAGTTCTTC	CAWSDRGPYNEQFF
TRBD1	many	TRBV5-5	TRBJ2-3	TGTGCCAGCAGCGGGACAGGGGTATTCGGAGATACGCAGTATTTT	CASSGTGVFGDTQYF
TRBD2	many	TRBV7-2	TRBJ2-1	TGTGCCAGCAGCTTAGCGAGTGGGACTAGCGGGAGATACTACAATGAGCAGTTCTTC	CASSLASGTSGRYYNEQFF
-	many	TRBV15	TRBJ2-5	TGTGCCACCAGCAGCACAGAGACCCAGTACTTC	CATSSTETQYF
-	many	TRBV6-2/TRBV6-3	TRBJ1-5	TGTGCCAGCAGTTACGGGTATAGCAATCAGCCCCAGCATTTT	CASSYGYSNQPQHF
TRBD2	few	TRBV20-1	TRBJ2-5	TGCAGTGCTAGGGACCCAGCGGGGGGGTCAGAGACCCAGTACTTC	CSARDPAGGSETQYF
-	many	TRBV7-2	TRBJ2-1	TGTGCCAGCAGCCTGACCCGAAGCTCCTACAATGAGCAGTTCTTC	CASSLTRSSYNEQFF
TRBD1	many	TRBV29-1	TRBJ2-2	TGCAGCGCCTCCACCGGGACAGCGAACACCGGGGAGCTGTTTTTT	CSASTGTANTGELFF
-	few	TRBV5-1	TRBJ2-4	TGCGCCAGCAGCTTGCGGCAGGGTCACATTCAGTACTTC	CASSLRQGHIQYF
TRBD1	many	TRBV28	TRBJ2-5	TGTGCCAGCAGTTTATCCGCAGGACAGGGGACAGAGACCCAGTACTTC	CASSLSAGQGTETQYF
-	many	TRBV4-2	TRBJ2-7	TGTGCCAGCAGCCAAGAAGGAGGGGGGGCCTTCTACGAGCAGTACTTC	CASSQEGGGAFYEQYF
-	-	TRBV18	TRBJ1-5	TGTGCCAGCGCAGACACCGGGAAGGGCAATCAGCCCCAGCATTTT	CASADTGKGNQPQHF
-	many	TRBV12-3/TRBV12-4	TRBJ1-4	TGTGCCAGCAGTTCCACAGCGCTCGAACTGTTTTTT	CASSSTALELFF
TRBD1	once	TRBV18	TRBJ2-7	TGTGCCAGCTCAATGGGACAGGGGAACTACGAGCAGTACTTC	CASSMGQGNYEQYF
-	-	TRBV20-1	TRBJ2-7	TGCAGTGCTAGAGAGAGTTCGATGGTGGGATACTACGAGCAGTACTTC	CSARESSMVGYYEQYF
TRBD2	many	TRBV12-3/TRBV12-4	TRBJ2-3	TGTGCCAGCAGCCCCTTGACTAGCGGCACAGATACGCAGTATTTT	CASSPLTSGTDTQYF
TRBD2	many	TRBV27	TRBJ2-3	TGTGCCAGCAGACGCGGGGGGAACACAGATACGCAGTATTTT	CASRRGGNTDTQYF
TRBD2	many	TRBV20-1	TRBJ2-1	TGCAGTGCATTAAGCGGGGAAAGCTCCTACAATGAGCAGTTCTTC	CSALSGESSYNEQFF
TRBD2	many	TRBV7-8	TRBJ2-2	TGTGCCAGCAGCTTACGACTAGCGGGAGTAGGGAACACCGGGGAGCTGTTTTTT	CASSLRLAGVGNTGELFF
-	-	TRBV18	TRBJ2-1	TGTGCCAGCTCACCTCTAAGTACCGGGAATGAGCAGTTCTTC	CASSPLSTGNEQFF
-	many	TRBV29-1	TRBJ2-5	TGCAGCGTTGAAGATCTGGCGGTCCAAGAGACCCAGTACTTC	CSVEDLAVQETQYF
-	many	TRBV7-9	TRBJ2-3	TGTGCCAGCAGCCCAAAACCGAGCAATACGCAGTATTTT	CASSPKPSNTQYF
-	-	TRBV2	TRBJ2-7	TGTGCCACCCAGAGGACAAGCTCCTACGAGCAGTACTTC	CATQRTSSYEQYF
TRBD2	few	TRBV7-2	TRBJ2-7	TGTGCCAGCAGCGTCGGACTAGCGGGAGCGGCCTACGAGCAGTACTTC	CASSVGLAGAAYEQYF
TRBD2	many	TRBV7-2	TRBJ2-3	TGTGCCAGCAGCCCAGCGGGGGCCACAGATACGCAGTATTTT	CASSPAGATDTQYF
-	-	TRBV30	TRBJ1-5	TGTGCCTGGAGTAGTCGGGCAGAGGGACAGCCCCAGCATTTT	CAWSSRAEGQPQHF
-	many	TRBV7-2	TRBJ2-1	TGTGCCAGCTTCAAGACAGTCTACAATGAGCAGTTCTTC	CASFKTVYNEQFF
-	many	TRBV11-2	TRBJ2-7	TGTGCCAGCAGCTTAGGGCAGGGCCACCTTTACGAGCAGTACTTC	CASSLGQGHLYEQYF
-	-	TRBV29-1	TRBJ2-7	TGCAGCGTTCCCGGGACGGGGCTCTACGAGCAGTACTTC	CSVPGTGLYEQYF
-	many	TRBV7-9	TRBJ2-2	TGTGCCAGCAGCATAGATCCGGGGCTGTTTTTT	CASSIDPGLFF
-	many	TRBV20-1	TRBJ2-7	TGCAGTGCTAGAGTCCCACGAGGGGGGAACTCCTACGAGCAGTACTTC	CSARVPRGGNSYEQYF
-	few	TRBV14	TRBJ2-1	TGTGCCAGCAACCCCCGGGACGCGTCCTACAATGAGCAGTTCTTC	CASNPRDASYNEQFF
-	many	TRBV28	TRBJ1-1	TGTGCCAGCGGACCGGCGGGAGCTTTCTTT	CASGPAGAFF